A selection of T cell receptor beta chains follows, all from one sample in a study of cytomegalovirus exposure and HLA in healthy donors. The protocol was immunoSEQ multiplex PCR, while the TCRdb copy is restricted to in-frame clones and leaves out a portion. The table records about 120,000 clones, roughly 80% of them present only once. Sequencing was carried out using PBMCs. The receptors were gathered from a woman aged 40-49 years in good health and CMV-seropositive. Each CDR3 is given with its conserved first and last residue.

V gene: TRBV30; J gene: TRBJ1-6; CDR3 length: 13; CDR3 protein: CAWRGQGRSPLHF
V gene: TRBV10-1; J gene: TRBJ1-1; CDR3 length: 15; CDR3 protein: CASSESAGIGTEAFF
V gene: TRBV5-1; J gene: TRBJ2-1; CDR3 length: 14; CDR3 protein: CASSSGLDNNEQFF
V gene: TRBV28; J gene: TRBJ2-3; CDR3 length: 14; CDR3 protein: CASSFRTTTDTQYF
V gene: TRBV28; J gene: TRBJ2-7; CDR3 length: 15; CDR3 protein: CASSHRLGGSYEQYF
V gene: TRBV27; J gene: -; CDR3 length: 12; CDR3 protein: CASSPTTSEQYF
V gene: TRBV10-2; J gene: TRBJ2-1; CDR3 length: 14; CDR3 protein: CASTSSGTYNEQFF
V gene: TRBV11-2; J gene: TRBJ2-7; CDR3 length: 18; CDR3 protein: CASSLGPTSSAGVYEQYF
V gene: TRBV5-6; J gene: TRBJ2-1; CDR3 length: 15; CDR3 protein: CASSARLATYNEQFF
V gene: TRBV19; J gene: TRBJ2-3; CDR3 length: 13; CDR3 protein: CASSGQGSDTQYF
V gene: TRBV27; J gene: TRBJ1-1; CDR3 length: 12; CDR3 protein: CASGRDSTEAFF
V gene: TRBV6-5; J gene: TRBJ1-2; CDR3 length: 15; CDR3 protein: CASIKAWTANYGYTF
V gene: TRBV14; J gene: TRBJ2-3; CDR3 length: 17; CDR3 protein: CASSQDRERTPTDTQYF
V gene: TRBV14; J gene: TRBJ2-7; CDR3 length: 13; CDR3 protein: CASSQFSAYEQYF
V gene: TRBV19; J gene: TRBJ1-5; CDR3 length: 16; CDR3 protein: CASSIGTGQGIQPQHF
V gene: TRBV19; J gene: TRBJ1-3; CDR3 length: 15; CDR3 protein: CASSPQAFSGNTIYF
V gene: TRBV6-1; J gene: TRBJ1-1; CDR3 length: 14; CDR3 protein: CASSERGKNTEAFF
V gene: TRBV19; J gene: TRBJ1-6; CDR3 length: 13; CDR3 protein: CATTRTENSPLHF
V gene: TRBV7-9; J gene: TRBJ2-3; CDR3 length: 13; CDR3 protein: CASREGPTDTQYF
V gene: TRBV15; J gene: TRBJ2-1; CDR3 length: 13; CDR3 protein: CATSRMTGVEQFF
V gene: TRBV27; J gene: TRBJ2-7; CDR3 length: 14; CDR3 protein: CASRAGALVGEQYF
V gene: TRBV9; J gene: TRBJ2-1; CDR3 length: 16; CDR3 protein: CASGSTSGSTYNEQFF
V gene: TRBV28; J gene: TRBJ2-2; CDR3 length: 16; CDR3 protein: CAGKRASSLNTGELFF
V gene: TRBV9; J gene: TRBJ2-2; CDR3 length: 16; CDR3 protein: CASSVAGTGEFGELFF
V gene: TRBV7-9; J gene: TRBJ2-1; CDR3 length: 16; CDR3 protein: CASSLVVAGSYNEQFF
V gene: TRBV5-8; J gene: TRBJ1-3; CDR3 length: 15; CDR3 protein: CASTQFGNSGNTIYF
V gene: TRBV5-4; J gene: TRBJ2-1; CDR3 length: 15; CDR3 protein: CASSRTSGIPNEQFF
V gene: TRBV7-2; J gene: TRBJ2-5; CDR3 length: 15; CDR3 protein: CASSPSPRGQETQYF
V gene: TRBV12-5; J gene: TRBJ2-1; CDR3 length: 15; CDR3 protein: CASGSGASGYNEQFF
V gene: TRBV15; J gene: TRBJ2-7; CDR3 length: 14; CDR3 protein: CATGTGTATYEQYF
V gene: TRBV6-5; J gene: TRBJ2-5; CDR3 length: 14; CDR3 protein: CASSVAGGLETQYF